This TCR delta chain derives from a study of Vδ1+ human thymocytes. Study results and caveats: Unexpected Vdelta2 sequences could cause misinterpretation of bulk repertoire data. Thymic TRG and TRD repertoires appeared highly polyclonal, with Gaussian CDR3 length distributions.

The template was reverse-transcribed extracted RNA. Pooled V-gene forward primers with one constant-region reverse primer generated the CDR3 amplicons by multiplex PCR. TCRdb re-processed the multiplex PCR reads via CATT. The data show about 53,000 delta-chain clones, with about 15% seen just once and about 0.4% held by the top ten. CDR1 TSWWSYY and CDR2 QGS come from the germline V gene. The CDR3 totals 18 residues. V lost 2 bases and J lost 1, with 20 bases in between. Alphabeta T cells were depleted, then CD3+ Vdelta1+ Vdelta2- thymocytes were FACS-sorted. Vdelta1+ thymocyte sorts reached between roughly 96% and 99.6% purity. Remarks on this clone: No antigen is known for it. Other DNA sequences in the same sample also yield this CDR3.

The chain joins TRDV1 to TRDJ1; D might be TRDD3 (6 bases). Sequenced material: Vdelta1+ gamma-delta thymocytes from the thymus. Subset given: FACS-sorted CD3+ TCRalphabeta- TCRVdelta1+ TCRVdelta2- thymocytes. The clonotype was recovered from a girl under three years old who had congenital heart surgery. CDR3: CALGEFTSSGEFTDKLIF. The CDR3 coding sequence is TGTGCTCTTGGGGAATTTACCTCCTCGGGGGAGTTCACCGATAAACTCATCTTT.